Reported below is one T cell receptor beta chain. This sample is part of a study of blood T cell repertoires in COVID-19. Study in general: Material from acute and convalescent COVID-19 was sourced from the United States, Italy and Spain.

The CDR3 spans 16 residues. The V end was cut by 0 bases, the J end by 3 bases, with 14 bases between. Germline V gene lookup returns CDR1 MNHEY and CDR2 SVGAGI. The data were produced by immunoSEQ multiplex PCR, yet TCRdb's version contains in-frame clones alone and is incomplete. This table holds 60,000 to 90,000 clones, 80% to 90% found once. The chain recombines TRBV6-5 with TRBJ1-1; no reliable D call. Sequencing was done on a sample of peripheral blood. The sequence came from a man aged 60 to 69 with COVID-19, enrolled during active disease. The CDR3 reads CASSYSTGVLDTEAFF. Written as DNA, the CDR3 is TGTGCCAGCAGTTACTCTACGGGAGTATTGGACACTGAAGCTTTCTTT.